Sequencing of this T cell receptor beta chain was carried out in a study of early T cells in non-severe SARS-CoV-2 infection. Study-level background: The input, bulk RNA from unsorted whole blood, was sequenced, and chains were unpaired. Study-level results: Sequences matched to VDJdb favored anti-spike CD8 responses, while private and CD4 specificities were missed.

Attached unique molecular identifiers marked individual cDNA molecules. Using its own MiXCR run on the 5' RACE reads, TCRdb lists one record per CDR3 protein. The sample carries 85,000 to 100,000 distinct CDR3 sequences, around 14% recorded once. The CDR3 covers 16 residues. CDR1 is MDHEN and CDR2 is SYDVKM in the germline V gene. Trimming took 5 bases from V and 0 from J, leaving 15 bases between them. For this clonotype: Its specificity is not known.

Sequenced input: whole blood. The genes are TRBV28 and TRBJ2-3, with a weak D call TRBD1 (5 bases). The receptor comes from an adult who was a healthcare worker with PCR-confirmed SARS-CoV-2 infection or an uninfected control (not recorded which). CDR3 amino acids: CASSTQRTPSTDTQYF. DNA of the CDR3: TGTGCCAGCAGTACCCAACGGACACCTAGCACAGATACGCAGTATTTT.